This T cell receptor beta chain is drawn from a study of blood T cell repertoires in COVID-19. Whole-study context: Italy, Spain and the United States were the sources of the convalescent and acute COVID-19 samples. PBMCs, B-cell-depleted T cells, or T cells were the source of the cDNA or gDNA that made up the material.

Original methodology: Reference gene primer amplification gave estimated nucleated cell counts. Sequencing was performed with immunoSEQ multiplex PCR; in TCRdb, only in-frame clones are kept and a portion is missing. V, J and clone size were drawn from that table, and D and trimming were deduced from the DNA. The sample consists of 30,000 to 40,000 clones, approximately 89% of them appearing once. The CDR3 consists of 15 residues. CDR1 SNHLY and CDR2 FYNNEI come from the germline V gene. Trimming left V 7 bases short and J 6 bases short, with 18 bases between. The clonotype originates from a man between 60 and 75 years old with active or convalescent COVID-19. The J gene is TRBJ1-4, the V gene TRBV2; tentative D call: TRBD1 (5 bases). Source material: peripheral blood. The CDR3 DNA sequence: TGTGCCAGCATCGGGTCGGAGACAGTGTATGAAAAACTGTTTTTT. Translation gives CASIGSETVYEKLFF.